Each of the 14 T cell receptor beta chains below was sequenced from the same sample in a study of response to subunit inactivated influenza vaccine. Using its own MiXCR run on the RT-PCR reads, TCRdb lists one record per CDR3 protein. The sample shows fewer than 750,000 distinct CDR3 sequences, 12% to 15% of them seen only once. The input for sequencing was PBMCs from blood, taken about 13 days after vaccination. These receptors came from a man aged 50 or older who received an inactivated influenza vaccine.

This clonotype has a handful of counts. The chain links TRBV5-1 to TRBJ1-1; TRBD1 matches 7 bases. The CDR3 loop spans 15 amino acids. Per germline, CDR1 SGHRS and CDR2 YFSETQ. Losses at the gene ends were 6 bases for V and 1 base for J; bases not matched to a gene: 9. The CDR3 region is CASKRGLWGNTEAFF. The CDR3 DNA is TGCGCCAGCAAAAGGGGGCTCTGGGGGAACACTGAAGCTTTCTTT.

The chain links TRBV4-1 to TRBJ2-4; possibly TRBD1 for D (6 bases). Trimming stripped 1 base from V and 6 bases from J, with 16 bases between. Germline assignment: CDR1 MGHRA and CDR2 YSYEKL. The CDR3 is 16 amino acids. The CDR3 is CASSQVGRGPGNIQYF. CDR3 DNA sequence: TGCGCCAGCAGCCAAGTGGGCAGGGGTCCAGGAAACATTCAGTACTTC.

The chain uses TRBV4-2 and TRBJ1-1; unclear D gene. The CDR3 totals 15 residues. CDR1 and CDR2 from the germline V gene are LGHNA and YNFKEQ. The V and J ends lost 0 bases and 1 base respectively, with 9 bases between them. The CDR3 sequence: CASSQEVPRNTEAFF. For the CDR3, the DNA is TGTGCCAGCAGCCAAGAAGTCCCAAGGAACACTGAAGCTTTCTTT.

V usage is TRBV9 and J usage is TRBJ1-2, with unresolved D. Germline assignment: CDR1 SGDLS and CDR2 YYNGEE. The V and J ends lost 4 bases and 8 bases respectively, with 15 bases between them. The CDR3 has 13 amino acids. CDR3 sequence: CASSPRASGGYTF. The CDR3 DNA follows: TGTGCCAGCAGCCCCCGGGCCTCGGGCGGCTACACCTTC. Full variable domain (remainder filled in from reference TRBV9 and TRBJ1-2): DSGVTQTPKHLITATGQRVTLRCSPRSGDLSVYWYQQSLDQGLQFLIQYYNGEERAKGNILERFSAQQFPDLHSELNLSSLELGDSALYFCASSPRASGGYTFGSGTRLTVV.

This chain uses TRBV5-1 with TRBJ2-5, with TRBD1 identical over 7 bases. V was clipped by 2 bases and J by 2 bases; unmatched bases: 9. The CDR3 is 16 residues long. Germline V CDR1 and CDR2: SGHRS, YFSETQ. Here the CDR3 reads CASSLYGTEIQETQYF. For the CDR3, the DNA is TGCGCCAGCAGCTTATACGGGACAGAGATTCAAGAGACCCAGTACTTC.

This clonotype has just a few counts. The chain is built from TRBV5-1 and TRBJ1-6, with a weak D call TRBD1 (5 bases). The CDR3 runs 15 residues. Trimming shortened V by 5 bases and J by 9 bases, and 18 bases separated the two germline ends. CDR1 is SGHRS, CDR2 YFSETQ, per germline. The CDR3, as DNA: TGCGCCAGCAGAGCGGGGACCTCGGGCGGTTCACCCCTCCACTTT. Protein product: CASRAGTSGGSPLHF.

The rearrangement joins TRBV27 to TRBJ2-5, with 9 bases matching TRBD1. The CDR3 covers 15 residues. J was trimmed by 7 bases and V by 4 bases; bases with no gene match: 10. Germline V CDR1 and CDR2: MNHEY, SMNVEV (reference sequence). The CDR3 nucleotides are TGTGCCAGCAGTTCGACAGGGGGGAGATCTGGGACCCAGTACTTC. This sequence encodes CASSSTGGRSGTQYF.

The chain combines TRBV12-3 or TRBV12-4 with TRBJ1-5; D is undetermined. The V end was cut by 4 bases, the J end by 6 bases, with 7 bases between. This CDR3 has 12 residues. For the CDR3, the DNA is TGTGCCAGCAGTTCCGCAGGTCAGCCCCAGCATTTT. Translating it yields CASSSAGQPQHF.

The chain uses TRBV14 and TRBJ1-3; no clear D gene. Trimming pared 6 bases from V and 4 bases from J, leaving 10 bases between. The CDR3 is 13 amino acids. CDR1 and CDR2 (germline): SGHDN, FVKESK. This chain's CDR3 is CASREAAGNTIYF. CDR3 bases: TGTGCCAGCAGGGAGGCAGCCGGAAACACCATATATTTT.

This clonotype appeared a few times. The V call is TRBV12-5, the J call TRBJ2-5, with no clear D. The CDR3 is made up of 13 amino acids. The germline CDR1 and CDR2 sequences are LGHNT and FRNRAP. V was shortened by 3 bases and J by 5 bases, with 10 bases between the two germline ends. The CDR3 region is CASGFRLGETQYF. DNA of the CDR3: TGTGCTAGTGGTTTTCGTTTAGGGGAGACCCAGTACTTC.

This clonotype has ten or more counts. The chain uses TRBV7-2 and TRBJ2-1, with 7 bases fitting TRBD2. Germline V CDR1 and CDR2: SGHTA, FQGNSA. The CDR3 totals 14 residues. V lost 5 bases, J lost 8 bases, and 9 bases stayed unmatched. DNA of the CDR3: TGTGCCAGCAGCCCCAGGACTAGAGGCGATGAGCAGTTCTTC. Its translation: CASSPRTRGDEQFF. Using reference TRBV7-2 and TRBJ2-1 for the parts outside the CDR3, the full variable domain is GAGVSQSPSNKVTEKGKDVELRCDPISGHTALYWYRQSLGQGLEFLIYFQGNSAPDKSGLPSDRFSAERTGGSVSTLTIQRTQQEDSAVYLCASSPRTRGDEQFFGPGTRLTVL.

V and J are TRBV15 and TRBJ1-3; no reliable D call. The V gene's germline CDR1 is LNHNV and CDR2 YYDKDF (reference sequence). The V and J ends lost 0 bases and 2 bases respectively, with 8 bases between them. The CDR3 totals 15 residues. The DNA of the CDR3 is TGTGCCACCAGCAGAGACAGGAATCCTGGAAACACCATATATTTT. Residues: CATSRDRNPGNTIYF.

This clonotype has a handful of counts. The chain employs TRBV10-3 and TRBJ2-1; D tentatively reads TRBD1 or TRBD2 (6 bases each). V gave up 2 bases and J gave up 9 bases, with 17 bases separating them. The V gene's germline CDR1 is ENHRY and CDR2 SYGVKD. The CDR3 totals 15 residues. The CDR3 loop is CAISELSGARSEQFF. The CDR3 nucleotides read TGTGCCATCAGTGAGCTGTCGGGGGCGAGGAGTGAGCAGTTCTTC.

V usage is TRBV11-2 and J usage is TRBJ2-1; TRBD2 might be the D (5 bases). The CDR3 is made up of 15 amino acids. V was pared by 2 bases and J by 3 bases, with 11 bases between. Germline loops: CDR1 SGHAT, CDR2 FQNNGV. In DNA, the CDR3 is TGTGCCAGCAGCTTAACATCCGACTACTACAATGAGCAGTTCTTC. It translates to CASSLTSDYYNEQFF.